This T cell receptor (beta chain) derives from a study of cytomegalovirus exposure and HLA in healthy donors. Study-wide results and caveats: Most TCR sequences were uncommon, yet certain public TCRs appeared in many donors.

In the PCR, 60 Vbeta and 13 Jbeta primers were used. Sequenced by immunoSEQ multiplex PCR; TCRdb stores in-frame clones only, minus some. The sample lists fewer than 250,000 clones; about nine tenths were seen once. Among the donors, all were healthy bone marrow donors. The donors, nominally healthy at sampling, likely had unrecorded immune exposures. In regard to this clone: The target antigen is unknown.

V dropped 6 bases and J dropped 2 bases, with 9 bases sitting between them. The V gene's germline CDR1 is GTSNPN and CDR2 SVGIG (reference sequence). The CDR3 contains 12 residues. This chain links TRBV30 with TRBJ2-3; D may be TRBD1 (5 bases). The sequenced sample was PBMCs. This clonotype was sampled from a boy under 10 years old in good health and CMV-seronegative. CDR3: CACATVTDTQYF. The CDR3 nucleotides read TGTGCCTGCGCGACAGTCACAGATACGCAGTATTTT.